This entry describes one T cell receptor beta chain. Its antigen is still unknown. Base qualities are missing; no much larger clone stands one base away. The data derive from a study of regulatory T cells in long-lasting Graves disease (dated by TCRdb to the early 2020s). At the level of the whole study: To count as having persistent Graves' disease, a patient had to have received antithyroid drug treatment for over 5 years with TSH receptor autoantibodies remaining persistently positive. Persistent Graves' disease patients were compared with newly diagnosed Graves' disease patients by peripheral blood TCR sequencing and RNA sequencing. The study took place in China and was registered as a clinical trial. A total of around 35 samples underwent TCR sequencing, from about 13 patients with persistent Graves' disease and 20 or so patients with newly diagnosed Graves' disease. Persistent Graves' disease patients in the clinical cohort had taken antithyroid drugs for about 9.7 years on average. The investigation overall reported the following: Peripheral blood alone was examined, since thyroid tissue, which constituted the primary lesion, could not be accessed. The authors noted that the small sample size was a limitation that may lower accuracy. Compared with newly diagnosed patients, patients with persistent Graves' disease had lower TCR Shannon entropy and fewer highly expanded clones, which suggests clonal expansion. Sequencing and analysis were restricted to the TCR beta chain. More public clonotypes were shared among persistent patients (under 3,000) than among newly diagnosed patients (under 1,000). Persistent disease showed preferential use of TRBV28, TRBJ1-2 and TRBJ2-5, whereas newly diagnosed disease favored TRBV20-1 and TRBJ2-1.

The V end loses 2 bases and the J end loses 4 bases, and a stretch of 17 bases separates them. The CDR3, cysteine through phenylalanine, is 16 amino acids long. CDR3 DNA only is kept here, 48 bases in frame from base 1. CDR1 and CDR2 (SEHNR, FQNEAQ) derive from the germline V gene (reference sequence). Read against the paper, the sample's time point label means: persistent/refractory GD, antithyroid drugs over 5 years with positive TRAb. For both TCR sequencing and RNA sequencing, RNA was extracted from PBMCs in TRIzol. The diagnosis of Graves' disease followed American Thyroid Association guidelines. The patients came from an endocrinology department in Xi'an, China. From each patient, about 8.9 milliliters of peripheral blood was collected into an EDTA anticoagulant tube. Ficoll Paque Plus density gradient separation was used to isolate PBMCs, and no additional T cell sorting was done. RNA quality was checked with an Agilent 2100 Bioanalyzer and agarose gel, and concentration with a NanoDrop 2000.

Library creation used multiplex PCR. TCRdb names Illumina HiSeq 4000 as the instrument used. CDR3 regions were amplified by Arm-PCR with iRepertoire HTBI primers to construct TCR beta libraries. Before sequencing, the PCR products underwent gel purification. For the original study's pipeline: A total of around 66 TRBV and some 15 TRBJ segments were identified across samples and were used for gene usage analysis of CDR3 amino acid clonotypes. COPE and FqMerger were used to merge the filtered high-quality paired reads into contigs. BLAST was used to align contigs to IMGT TRBV, TRBD and TRBJ reference genes, and CDR3 was defined according to IMGT. Any clonotype with a frequency above 0.1% was classified as a highly expanded clone. Shannon entropy was used to measure repertoire diversity, and the Gini coefficient was used to measure V-J evenness. Public clonotypes were defined as clonotypes shared by more than one individual. In TCRdb, the public reads were trimmed at Q25 with fastp and aligned with MiXCR, with productive beta chains retained. Under each unique CDR3 protein, matching rows form one entry showing the most common genes and DNA. The authors' filters were not applied to this entry. Within this sample are about 430,000 distinct CDR3 sequences, with around 23% of them counted one time only. The ten largest clonotypes hold around an eighth of the sample.

The sequence was obtained from a female donor with Graves disease. Sequencing was performed on peripheral blood mononuclear cells (PBMCs), taken when the disease was refractory, from a patient treated with antithyroid drugs. The sequence links TRBV7-9 to TRBJ1-1, with no reliable assignment of the D segment. The DNA sequence is given as TGTGCCAGCAGCTTACCTCACTTAACCTACGGCACTGAAGCTTTCTTT. Translated, it reads CASSLPHLTYGTEAFF.